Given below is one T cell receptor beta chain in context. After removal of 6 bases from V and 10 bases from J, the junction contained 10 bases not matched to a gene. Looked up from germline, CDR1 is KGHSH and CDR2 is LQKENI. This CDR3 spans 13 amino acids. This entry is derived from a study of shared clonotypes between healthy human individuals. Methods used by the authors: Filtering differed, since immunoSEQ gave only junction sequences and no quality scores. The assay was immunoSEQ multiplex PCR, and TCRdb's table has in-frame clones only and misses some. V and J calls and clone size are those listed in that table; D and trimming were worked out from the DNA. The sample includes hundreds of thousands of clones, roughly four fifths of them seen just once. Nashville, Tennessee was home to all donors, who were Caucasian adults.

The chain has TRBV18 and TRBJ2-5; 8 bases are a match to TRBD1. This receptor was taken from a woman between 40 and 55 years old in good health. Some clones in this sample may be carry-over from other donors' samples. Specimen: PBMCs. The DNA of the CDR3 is TGTGCCAGCTCCCCAACGGGACAGGCGGACCAGTACTTC. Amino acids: CASSPTGQADQYF.